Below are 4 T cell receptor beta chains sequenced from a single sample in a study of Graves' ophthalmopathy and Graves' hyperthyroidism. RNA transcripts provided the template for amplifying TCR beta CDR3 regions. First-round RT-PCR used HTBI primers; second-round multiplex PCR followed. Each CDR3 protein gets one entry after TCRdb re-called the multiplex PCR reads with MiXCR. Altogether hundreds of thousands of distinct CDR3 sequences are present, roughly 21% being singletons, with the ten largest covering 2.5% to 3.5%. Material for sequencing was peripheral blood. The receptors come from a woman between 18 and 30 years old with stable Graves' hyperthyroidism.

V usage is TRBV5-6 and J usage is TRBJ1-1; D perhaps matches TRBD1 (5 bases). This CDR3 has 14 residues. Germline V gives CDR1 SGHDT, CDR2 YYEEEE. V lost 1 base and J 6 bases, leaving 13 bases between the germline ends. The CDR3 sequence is CASSLWGGGPEAFF. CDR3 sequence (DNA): TGTGCCAGCAGCTTGTGGGGCGGGGGTCCTGAAGCTTTCTTT.

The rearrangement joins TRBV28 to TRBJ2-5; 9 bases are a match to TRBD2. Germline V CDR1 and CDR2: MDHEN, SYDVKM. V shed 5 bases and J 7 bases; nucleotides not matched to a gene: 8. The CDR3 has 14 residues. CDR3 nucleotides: TGTGCCAGCAGTCCCTTAGCGGGAGTAGCGACCCAGTACTTC. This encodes CASSPLAGVATQYF.

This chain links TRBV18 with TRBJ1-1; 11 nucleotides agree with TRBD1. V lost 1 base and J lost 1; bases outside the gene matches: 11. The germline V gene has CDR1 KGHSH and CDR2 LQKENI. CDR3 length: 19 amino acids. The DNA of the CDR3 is TGTGCCAGCTCACCACGTGTTTCGGGACAGGGGGGAGGGAACACTGAAGCTTTCTTT. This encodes CASSPRVSGQGGGNTEAFF. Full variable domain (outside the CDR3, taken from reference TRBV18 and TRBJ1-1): NAGVMQNPRHLVRRRGQEARLRCSPMKGHSHVYWYRQLPEEGLKFMVYLQKENIIDESGMPKERFSAEFPKEGPSILRIQQVVRGDSAAYFCASSPRVSGQGGGNTEAFFGQGTRLTVV.

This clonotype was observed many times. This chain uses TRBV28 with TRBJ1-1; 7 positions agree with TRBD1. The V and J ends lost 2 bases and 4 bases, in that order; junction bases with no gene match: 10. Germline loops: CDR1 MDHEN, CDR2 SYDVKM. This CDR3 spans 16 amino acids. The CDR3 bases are TGTGCCAGCAGTTTAAATACAGGGGCTGGGAGCACTGAAGCTTTCTTT. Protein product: CASSLNTGAGSTEAFF.